These 18 T cell receptor beta chains were all obtained from the same sample, sequenced in a study of a mutant IDH1 vaccine in newly diagnosed glioma. As to time point: baseline, week 1 (first vaccination visit). The treatment was: pre-vaccination baseline after standard-of-care therapy. Profiled with immunoSEQ multiplex PCR; TCRdb holds only in-frame clones, not every one. The data show 50,000 to 65,000 clones, with more than 80% seen just once and roughly a fifth held by the top ten. The input for sequencing was PBMCs, taken from a glioma patient treated with radiotherapy, temozolomide or both. These receptors all stem from a man younger than 35 with glioma.

The V and J genes are TRBV10-3 and TRBJ2-5, with TRBD1 matching over 12 bases. After removal of 3 bases from V and 3 bases from J, the junction contained 5 bases not matched to a gene. Germline CDR1 is ENHRY and CDR2 is SYGVKD. CDR3 length: 16 residues. CDR3 region: CAISEWDRGQEETQYF. The CDR3 DNA follows: TGTGCCATCAGTGAATGGGACAGGGGGCAGGAAGAGACCCAGTACTTC.

This sequence joins TRBV15 and TRBJ1-1, with D tentatively TRBD1 (5 bases). Trimming took off 1 base at V and 4 bases at J, with 10 bases between the two ends. Germline CDR1 LNHNV, CDR2 YYDKDF (reference sequence). The CDR3 totals 14 residues. In DNA form, the CDR3 reads TGTGCCACCAGCAGAGGGGACCCGGGCACTGAAGCTTTCTTT. Protein: CATSRGDPGTEAFF.

J is TRBJ2-7 and V is TRBV18; 8 nucleotides line up with TRBD2. Germline V gives CDR1 KGHSH, CDR2 LQKENI. The CDR3 totals 14 residues. The ends lost 3 bases at V and 2 bases at J; junction bases unmatched: 3. Written as DNA, the CDR3 is TGTGCCAGCTCACCCCAAGCGGGAGCCTACGAGCAGTACTTC. Translation: CASSPQAGAYEQYF.

The chain is built from TRBV7-2 and TRBJ2-7, with 7 positions matching TRBD1. Germline CDR1 reads SGHTA; CDR2 reads FQGNSA. The J segment lost 3 bases and the V segment lost 5 bases, leaving 7 bases of the junction unmatched. The length of the CDR3 is 14 residues. CDR3 sequence (DNA): TGTGCCAGCAGCACCTCGGGACAGCTCTACGAGCAGTACTTC. Translating it yields CASSTSGQLYEQYF.

This chain links TRBV5-6 with TRBJ2-1; D possibly uses TRBD1 or TRBD2 (5 bases each). The CDR3 contains 16 residues. The germline V gene has CDR1 SGHDT and CDR2 YYEEEE. Trimming shortened V by 2 bases and J by 6 bases, and 18 bases separated the two germline ends. The CDR3 loop reads CASSFGTAVLFNEQFF. DNA of the CDR3: TGTGCCAGCAGCTTTGGGACCGCCGTCCTATTCAATGAGCAGTTCTTC.

The CDR3 DNA reads TGTGCCAGTACCCCGAGGATAGCGGGAGGGCCACCCGAGGTCGAGCAGTACTTC. It is translated as CASTPRIAGGPPEVEQYF. V is TRBV19 and J is TRBJ2-7; 11 bases match TRBD2. Germline loops: CDR1 LNHDA, CDR2 SQIVND (reference sequence). The CDR3 covers 18 residues. With V trimmed by 7 bases and J by 6 bases, 20 bases remained unmatched.

This chain's CDR3 is CASSLSGQTNEQFF. CDR3 DNA: TGTGCCAGCAGCCTCTCCGGACAGACGAATGAGCAGTTCTTC. This chain connects TRBV9 to TRBJ2-1, with D maybe TRBD1 (6 bases). CDR1 SGDLS and CDR2 YYNGEE come from the germline V gene. V was shortened by 4 bases and J by 7 bases, with 15 bases between the two germline ends. This CDR3 has 14 amino acids.

The chain carries TRBV23-1 and TRBJ1-2; D is possibly TRBD1 (6 bases). TRBV23-1 falls under the ORF class, with uncertain function. Trimming removed 1 base from V and 8 bases from J, with 17 bases in between. The CDR3 has 15 residues. The CDR3 DNA follows: TGCGCCAGCAGTCAATTGCGCAGGGGAGAAGTCGGCTACACCTTC. Encoded protein: CASSQLRRGEVGYTF.

V is TRBV7-9 and J is TRBJ1-5; the match to TRBD1 covers 7 bases. The CDR3 is made up of 16 amino acids. The junction had 8 bases not matched to a gene; V was cut back by 5 bases and J by 1 base. Germline V gives CDR1 SEHNR, CDR2 FQNEAQ (reference sequence). The CDR3 DNA is TGTGCCAGCAGCAAAAACAGGGGTGGAAGCAATCAGCCCCAGCATTTT. Translation gives CASSKNRGGSNQPQHF.

The chain combines TRBV28 with TRBJ1-1; possible D gene TRBD1, 5 bases. Germline V gives CDR1 MDHEN, CDR2 SYDVKM. Trimming took 8 bases from V and 2 from J, leaving 18 bases between them. The CDR3 extends over 15 amino acids. CDR3 nucleotides: TGTGCCAGCGACAGATCGAGGGGATTCAACACTGAAGCTTTCTTT. Amino acid sequence: CASDRSRGFNTEAFF.

This rearrangement joins TRBV7-2 to TRBJ1-1; D is unclear. CDR1 and CDR2 from the germline V gene are SGHTA and FQGNSA. This CDR3 contains 13 residues. V shed 5 bases and J shed 3 bases, with 10 bases lying between them. CDR3 sequence: CASSVLGYTEAFF. CDR3 nucleotides: TGTGCCAGCAGCGTTTTGGGATACACTGAAGCTTTCTTT. Filled out from reference TRBV7-2 and TRBJ1-1, the complete variable domain reads GAGVSQSPSNKVTEKGKDVELRCDPISGHTALYWYRQSLGQGLEFLIYFQGNSAPDKSGLPSDRFSAERTGGSVSTLTIQRTQQEDSAVYLCASSVLGYTEAFFGQGTRLTVV.

The chain recombines TRBV5-1 with TRBJ2-7; D uncertain. Germline V gene sequence: CDR1 SGHRS, CDR2 YFSETQ. The CDR3 consists of 13 residues. Trimming pared 2 bases from V and 4 bases from J, leaving 10 bases between. DNA of the CDR3: TGCGCCAGCAGCTTCGACTCCCGTTACGAGCAGTACTTC. Its protein is CASSFDSRYEQYF.

This rearrangement joins TRBV30 to TRBJ1-3; the D gene is possibly TRBD1 (5 bases). V lost 2 bases to trimming and J lost 4 bases, with 12 bases between them. This CDR3 is built from 14 residues. Looked up from germline, CDR1 is GTSNPN and CDR2 is SVGIG (reference sequence). The CDR3: CAWSPQGGGNTIYF. DNA of the CDR3: TGTGCCTGGAGTCCGCAGGGTGGAGGAAACACCATATATTTT. The variable domain in full, with the rest retrieved from reference TRBV30 and TRBJ1-3, is SQTIHQWPATLVQPVGSPLSLECTVEGTSNPNLYWYRQAAGRGLQLLFYSVGIGQISSEVPQNLSASRPQDRQFILSSKKLLLSDSGFYLCAWSPQGGGNTIYFGEGSWLTVV.

The chain links TRBV7-2 to TRBJ1-2, with D uncertain. The germline V gene has CDR1 SGHTA and CDR2 FQGNSA. The CDR3 has 13 amino acids. Trimming shortened V by 1 base and J by 8 bases, and 11 bases separated the two germline ends. The CDR3 protein is CASSLESVMGYTF. Here the CDR3 DNA reads TGTGCCAGCAGCTTAGAGTCAGTTATGGGCTACACCTTC.

This clone was counted only a few times. The chain links TRBV30 to TRBJ1-5; TRBD1 matches at 7 bases. This CDR3 spans 15 amino acids. CDR1 and CDR2 (germline): GTSNPN, SVGIG (reference sequence). V was clipped by 1 base and J by 9 bases; unmatched bases: 12. Here the CDR3 reads CAWSDHTGEARPQHF. The CDR3, as DNA: TGTGCCTGGAGTGACCACACAGGGGAGGCCCGGCCCCAGCATTTT.

The chain is built from TRBV6-1 and TRBJ1-6; TRBD1 aligns across 8 bases. The junction had 4 bases not matched to a gene; V was cut back by 5 bases and J by 10 bases. Looked up from germline, CDR1 is MNHNS and CDR2 is SASEGT. The length of the CDR3 is 13 residues. CDR3 DNA: TGTGCCAGCAGTAGGGACAGGACCTCACCCCTCCACTTT. Its translation: CASSRDRTSPLHF.

V is TRBV30 and J is TRBJ2-3; no reliable D call. V lost 2 bases and J 1 base, leaving 7 bases between the germline ends. The CDR3 loop spans 13 amino acids. Germline assignment: CDR1 GTSNPN and CDR2 SVGIG (reference sequence). CDR3 sequence reads: CAWSQLGTDTQYF. CDR3 bases: TGTGCCTGGAGTCAGCTAGGCACAGATACGCAGTATTTT.

The V call is TRBV7-9, the J call TRBJ1-1; the D is unclear. Germline loops: CDR1 SEHNR, CDR2 FQNEAQ (reference sequence). This CDR3 region has 13 residues. V gave up 5 bases and J gave up 0 bases, with 7 bases separating them. In DNA form, the CDR3 reads TGTGCCAGCAGCCGGACGGTGAACACTGAAGCTTTCTTT. Protein: CASSRTVNTEAFF.